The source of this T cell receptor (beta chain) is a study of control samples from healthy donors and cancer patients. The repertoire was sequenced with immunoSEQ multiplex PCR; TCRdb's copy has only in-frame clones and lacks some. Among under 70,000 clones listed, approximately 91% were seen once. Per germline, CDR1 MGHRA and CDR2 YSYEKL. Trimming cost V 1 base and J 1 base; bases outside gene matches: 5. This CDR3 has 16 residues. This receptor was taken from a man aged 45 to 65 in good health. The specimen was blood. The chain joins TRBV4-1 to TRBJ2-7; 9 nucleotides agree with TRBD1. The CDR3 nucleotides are TGCGCCAGCAGCCAAGCCCGGACAGGGGTATCCTACGAGCAGTACTTC. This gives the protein CASSQARTGVSYEQYF.